Listed below are T cell receptor beta chains from one sample, sequenced in a study of T cell responses to AZD1222 COVID-19 vaccine. Assay used: immunoSEQ multiplex PCR; TCRdb lists only in-frame clones, some missing. The sample holds 180,000 or so clones, almost 90% seen once. Sample: peripheral blood, taken on day 0 of AZD1222 vaccination. The source is an adult in good health. CDR3s include the opening cysteine and the closing phenylalanine or tryptophan. D genes are given only for firm matches. Rows give clone size only sometimes, using once, few, many, or a class for an expanded clone.

cdr3_nt: TGTGCCAGCAGCCACGGACAGAACTATGGCTACACCTTC; cdr3_aa: CASSHGQNYGYTF; j_call: TRBJ1-2; clone_size: NA; d_call: NA; v_call: TRBV16
cdr3_nt: TGCGCCAGCAGCTTTAACAGGGGCGAGCAGTACTTC; cdr3_aa: CASSFNRGEQYF; j_call: TRBJ2-7; clone_size: few; d_call: TRBD1; v_call: TRBV5-1
cdr3_nt: TGCGCCAGCAGCTTCGGACAGGGAAGAGGTACTGAAGCTTTCTTT; cdr3_aa: CASSFGQGRGTEAFF; j_call: TRBJ1-1; clone_size: NA; d_call: TRBD1; v_call: TRBV5-1
cdr3_nt: TGTGCCAGCAGCTTGACAGGGGCGAACAACGGGGAGCTGTTTTTT; cdr3_aa: CASSLTGANNGELFF; j_call: TRBJ2-2; clone_size: NA; d_call: TRBD1; v_call: TRBV25-1
cdr3_nt: TGTGCCAGCAGTTTACCCGTCTACAATGAGCAGTTCTTC; cdr3_aa: CASSLPVYNEQFF; j_call: TRBJ2-1; clone_size: NA; d_call: NA; v_call: TRBV28
cdr3_nt: TGTGCCAGCAGATATTCCGGACTAGCGGGGGGCAGCTCCTACAATGAGCAGTTCTTC; cdr3_aa: CASRYSGLAGGSSYNEQFF; j_call: TRBJ2-1; clone_size: NA; d_call: TRBD2; v_call: TRBV5-8
cdr3_nt: TGTGCCAGCAGCCCACAGGGGTGGTCCTACGAGCAGTACTTC; cdr3_aa: CASSPQGWSYEQYF; j_call: TRBJ2-7; clone_size: NA; d_call: TRBD1; v_call: TRBV28
cdr3_nt: TGTGCCTGGAGTGGACAGGGTGGCACTGAAGCTTTCTTT; cdr3_aa: CAWSGQGGTEAFF; j_call: TRBJ1-1; clone_size: NA; d_call: TRBD1; v_call: TRBV30
cdr3_nt: TGTGCCAGCAGCAGGACTAGCGGGGGTCGAGAGACCCAGTACTTC; cdr3_aa: CASSRTSGGRETQYF; j_call: TRBJ2-5; clone_size: NA; d_call: TRBD2; v_call: TRBV6-6
cdr3_nt: TGTGCCAGCACCAAGTCGGGAAATAGCGGGTATCAAGAGACCCAGTACTTC; cdr3_aa: CASTKSGNSGYQETQYF; j_call: TRBJ2-5; clone_size: NA; d_call: NA; v_call: TRBV21-1
cdr3_nt: TGCGCCAGCAGCCCTATCAGCGCAGGCGAGTACAATGAGCAGTTCTTC; cdr3_aa: CASSPISAGEYNEQFF; j_call: TRBJ2-1; clone_size: NA; d_call: NA; v_call: TRBV5-1
cdr3_nt: TGCGCCAGCAGCCCTAGGAGCGGGGGCTTAGGTACAGATACGCAGTATTTT; cdr3_aa: CASSPRSGGLGTDTQYF; j_call: TRBJ2-3; clone_size: once; d_call: TRBD2; v_call: TRBV4-1
cdr3_nt: TGTGCCAGCTCACCAAACGGGAGGGATCAGCCCCAGCATTTT; cdr3_aa: CASSPNGRDQPQHF; j_call: TRBJ1-5; clone_size: once; d_call: NA; v_call: TRBV18
cdr3_nt: TGTGCCAGCAGCTCCGGCCCTCGACAGGGCGCCTACGAGCAGTACTTC; cdr3_aa: CASSSGPRQGAYEQYF; j_call: TRBJ2-7; clone_size: few; d_call: TRBD1; v_call: TRBV7-9
cdr3_nt: TGTGCCAGCAGAACGAGCTCCTACAATGAGCAGTTCTTC; cdr3_aa: CASRTSSYNEQFF; j_call: TRBJ2-1; clone_size: NA; d_call: NA; v_call: TRBV6-5
cdr3_nt: TGTGCCAGCACCCCGCCCCCAGGGACTGAAGCTTTCTTT; cdr3_aa: CASTPPPGTEAFF; j_call: TRBJ1-1; clone_size: NA; d_call: NA; v_call: TRBV7-2
cdr3_nt: TGTGCCAGCAGCTTTCCTCGGTTCGGGAATGAAAAACTGTTTTTT; cdr3_aa: CASSFPRFGNEKLFF; j_call: TRBJ1-4; clone_size: once; d_call: NA; v_call: TRBV28
cdr3_nt: TGTGCCACCAGTGACCCTACCGAGGGAGGGATTGGAAACACCATATATTTT; cdr3_aa: CATSDPTEGGIGNTIYF; j_call: TRBJ1-3; clone_size: NA; d_call: NA; v_call: TRBV24-1
cdr3_nt: TGTGCCAGCCCACAACTGAACACTGAAGCTTTCTTT; cdr3_aa: CASPQLNTEAFF; j_call: TRBJ1-1; clone_size: NA; d_call: NA; v_call: TRBV18
cdr3_nt: TGTGCCAGCAGTTACCGCGGACAGATTAATGAGCAGTTCTTC; cdr3_aa: CASSYRGQINEQFF; j_call: TRBJ2-1; clone_size: once; d_call: NA; v_call: TRBV6-5